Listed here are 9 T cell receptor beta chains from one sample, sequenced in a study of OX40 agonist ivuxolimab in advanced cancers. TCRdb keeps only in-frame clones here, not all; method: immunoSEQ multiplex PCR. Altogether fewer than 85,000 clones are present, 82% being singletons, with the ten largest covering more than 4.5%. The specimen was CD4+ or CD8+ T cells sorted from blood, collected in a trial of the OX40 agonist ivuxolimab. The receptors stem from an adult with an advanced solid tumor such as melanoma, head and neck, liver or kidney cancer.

The CDR3 is CASSQDLGKGLSYGYTF. In nucleotides, the CDR3 is TGCGCCAGCAGCCAAGATCTGGGTAAGGGACTGAGCTATGGCTACACCTTC. V gene TRBV4-3 combines with J gene TRBJ1-2, with a tentative D call TRBD1 (5 bases). Trimming took off 0 bases at V and 4 bases at J, with 18 bases between the two ends. Per the germline V gene, CDR1 is LGHNA and CDR2 is YSLEER. There are 17 residues in the CDR3.

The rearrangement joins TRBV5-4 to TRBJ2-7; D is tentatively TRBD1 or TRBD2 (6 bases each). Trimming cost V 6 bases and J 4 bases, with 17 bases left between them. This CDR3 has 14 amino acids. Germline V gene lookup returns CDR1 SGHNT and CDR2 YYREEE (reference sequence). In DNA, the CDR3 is TGTGCCAGCACCATCTTGGGGGGCAGGTACGAGCAGTACTTC. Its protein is CASTILGGRYEQYF.

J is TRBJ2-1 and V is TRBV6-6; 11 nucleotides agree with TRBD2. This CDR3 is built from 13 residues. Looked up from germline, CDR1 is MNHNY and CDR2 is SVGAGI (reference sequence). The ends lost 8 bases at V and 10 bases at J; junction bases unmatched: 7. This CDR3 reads CASRVSGGVEQFF. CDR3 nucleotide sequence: TGTGCCAGCCGTGTTAGCGGGGGGGTAGAGCAGTTCTTC.

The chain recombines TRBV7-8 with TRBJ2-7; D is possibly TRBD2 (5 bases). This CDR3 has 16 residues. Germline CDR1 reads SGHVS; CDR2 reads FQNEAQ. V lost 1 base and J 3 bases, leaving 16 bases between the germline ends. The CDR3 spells CASSLGRPGSYYEQYF. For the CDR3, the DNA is TGTGCCAGCAGCTTAGGACGGCCGGGGAGCTACTACGAGCAGTACTTC.

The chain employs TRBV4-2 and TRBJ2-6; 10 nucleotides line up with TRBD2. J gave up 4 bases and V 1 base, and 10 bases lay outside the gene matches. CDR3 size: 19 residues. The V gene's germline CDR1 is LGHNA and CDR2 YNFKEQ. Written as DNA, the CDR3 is TGTGCCAGCAGCCAAGCCTCACTAGCGGGAAATTTAGGGGCCAACGTCCTGACTTTC. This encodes CASSQASLAGNLGANVLTF.

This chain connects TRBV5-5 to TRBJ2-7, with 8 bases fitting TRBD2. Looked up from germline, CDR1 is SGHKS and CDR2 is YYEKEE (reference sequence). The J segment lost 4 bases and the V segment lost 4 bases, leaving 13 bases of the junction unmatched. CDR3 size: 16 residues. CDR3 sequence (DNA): TGTGCCAGCAGCCCAGCTCCGGGACTAGAAATATACGAGCAGTACTTC. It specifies CASSPAPGLEIYEQYF. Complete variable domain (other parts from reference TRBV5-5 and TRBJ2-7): DAGVTQSPTHLIKTRGQQVTLRCSPISGHKSVSWYQQVLGQGPQFIFQYYEKEERGRGNFPDRFSARQFPNYSSELNVNALLLGDSALYLCASSPAPGLEIYEQYFGPGTRLTVT.

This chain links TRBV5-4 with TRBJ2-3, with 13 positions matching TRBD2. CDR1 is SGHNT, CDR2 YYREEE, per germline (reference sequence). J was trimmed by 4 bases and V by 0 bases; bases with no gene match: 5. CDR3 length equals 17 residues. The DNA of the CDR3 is TGTGCCAGCAGCTTGGGACTAGCGGGAGGTAGGGCAGATACGCAGTATTTT. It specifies CASSLGLAGGRADTQYF.

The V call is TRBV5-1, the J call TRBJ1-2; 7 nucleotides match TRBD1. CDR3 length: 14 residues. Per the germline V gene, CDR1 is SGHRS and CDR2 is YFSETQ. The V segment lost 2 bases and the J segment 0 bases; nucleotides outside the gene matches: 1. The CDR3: CASSFGQANYGYTF. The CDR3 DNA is TGCGCCAGCAGCTTCGGACAGGCTAACTATGGCTACACCTTC. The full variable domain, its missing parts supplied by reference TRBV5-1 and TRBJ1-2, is KAGVTQTPRYLIKTRGQQVTLSCSPISGHRSVSWYQQTPGQGLQFLFEYFSETQRNKGNFPGRFSGRQFSNSRSEMNVSTLELGDSALYLCASSFGQANYGYTFGSGTRLTVV.

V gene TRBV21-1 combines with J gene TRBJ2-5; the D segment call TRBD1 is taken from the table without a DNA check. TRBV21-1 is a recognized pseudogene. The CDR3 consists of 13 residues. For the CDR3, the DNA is TGTGCCAGCAGCTCCCGACAGGGAGAGACCCAGTACTTC. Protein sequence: CASSSRQGETQYF.